This TCR beta chain originates from a study of T cell responses to AZD1222 COVID-19 vaccine. TCRdb's copy holds only in-frame clones and misses some; the assay was immunoSEQ multiplex PCR. The data show about 45,000 clones, roughly 90% seen once. Of note for this clone: What it binds is unknown.

Study-wide results and caveats: Clonal diversity was possibly underestimated, and white British individuals and females predominated among donors.

The sequence was collected from an adult who received the AZD1222 COVID-19 vaccine. The material was peripheral blood, obtained 28 days after the second AZD1222 dose.

Here the CDR3 reads CASSGGGLAGPYNEQFF. DNA of the CDR3: TGTGCCAGCAGCGGCGGGGGGCTAGCGGGACCTTACAATGAGCAGTTCTTC. This rearrangement joins TRBV21-1 to TRBJ2-1; the listed D gene, TRBD2, was not tested against the DNA. TRBV21-1 corresponds to a pseudogene. The CDR3 is 17 amino acids.